The rows below give T cell receptor beta chains drawn from one sample of a study of T cell repertoires in ileal Crohn's disease. The data were produced by immunoSEQ multiplex PCR, yet TCRdb's version contains in-frame clones alone and is incomplete. The table shows about 5,300 clones, with about four fifths occurring only once. Specimen: ileal tissue. The receptors originated from an adult with Crohn's disease. Both conserved end residues are part of each CDR3. D genes are given only for firm matches. For some rows the clone size is stated as once, few or many, or as a class when expanded; others skip it.

NA	TRBV12-5	NA	TRBJ2-4	TGTGCTAGTGGCTCGGACAGCTTAGCCAAAAACATTCAGTACTTC	CASGSDSLAKNIQYF
NA	TRBV5-1	NA	TRBJ2-5	TGCGCCAGCAGCTTGAACTTTGGTCCCTTCGGGGAGACCCAGTACTTC	CASSLNFGPFGETQYF
hyperexpanded	TRBV19	TRBD1	TRBJ1-6	TGTGCCAGTAGTATCCGGGACAGCGTTAATTCACCCCTCCACTTT	CASSIRDSVNSPLHF
NA	TRBV10-2	TRBD1	TRBJ1-2	TGCGCCACCTCCGGGACAGGGGATTATGGCTACACCTTC	CATSGTGDYGYTF
NA	TRBV9	NA	TRBJ1-3	TGTGCCAGCAGCGCCCAGGGGAATATTGGAAACACCATATATTTT	CASSAQGNIGNTIYF
NA	TRBV6-1	NA	TRBJ2-2	TGTGCCAGCAGATCCGGGACGTACACCGGGGAGCTGTTTTTT	CASRSGTYTGELFF
NA	TRBV6-1	NA	TRBJ1-1	TGTGCCAGCACCGCAGGCGGAGGGGGGAACACTGAAGCTTTCTTT	CASTAGGGGNTEAFF
NA	TRBV27	TRBD1	TRBJ2-7	TGTGCCACCGGGACAGTCCCCTACGAGCAGTACTTC	CATGTVPYEQYF
NA	TRBV11-2	NA	TRBJ2-3	TGTGCCAGCAGCTTATATACAGATACGCAGTATTTT	CASSLYTDTQYF
NA	TRBV9	TRBD1	TRBJ1-1	TGTGCCAGCAGCGTAGGCGTAAGTGGGGGGGGACAGGGTTCAACTGAAGCTTTCTTT	CASSVGVSGGGQGSTEAFF
NA	TRBV7-1	NA	TRBJ1-2	TGTGCCAGCAGCTTAAGCGGGGTATCTGGCTACACCTTC	CASSLSGVSGYTF
NA	TRBV6-5	NA	TRBJ1-1	TGTGCCAGCAGCTACCGGAGCGACACTGAAGCTTTCTTT	CASSYRSDTEAFF
NA	TRBV15	TRBD1	TRBJ1-2	TGTGCCACCAGCCCGACAGGGGAAAACTATGGCTACACCTTC	CATSPTGENYGYTF
few	TRBV7-9	TRBD1	TRBJ1-1	TGTGCCAGCAGCTTAGGATTCGCAGGGGGCTCTGAAGCTTTCTTT	CASSLGFAGGSEAFF
NA	TRBV6-5	NA	TRBJ1-4	TGTGCCAGCAGTTACGTCGTCGGTGGTGAAAAACTGTTTTTT	CASSYVVGGEKLFF
NA	TRBV7-9	TRBD1	TRBJ1-5	TGTGCCAGCAGCCCCGGGGACAGGGTGCTTCCCCAGCATTTT	CASSPGDRVLPQHF
NA	TRBV7-6	NA	TRBJ2-3	TGTGCCAGCAGCAAGAGGACTCGAGATACGCAGTATTTT	CASSKRTRDTQYF
once	TRBV7-2	NA	TRBJ1-3	TGTGCCAGCAGCGACGGGACTGGAAACACCATATATTTT	CASSDGTGNTIYF
few	TRBV2	TRBD1	TRBJ1-1	TGTGCCAGCAGAGACTCCGGGACAGGGAACACTGAAGCTTTCTTT	CASRDSGTGNTEAFF
few	TRBV11-3	NA	TRBJ2-3	TGTGCCAGCAGCTTAGATTCGGCTCGCACAGATACGCAGTATTTT	CASSLDSARTDTQYF
few	TRBV21-1	NA	TRBJ1-4	TGTGCCATCTGGCGGGTTCCGCGGGTGAATGAAAAACTGTTTTTT	CAIWRVPRVNEKLFF
NA	TRBV19	TRBD1	TRBJ1-5	TGTGCCAGTAGTCCATACAGGGGTTCAAATCAGCCCCAGCATTTT	CASSPYRGSNQPQHF
NA	TRBV15	NA	TRBJ1-1	TGTGCCACCAGCAGAGCGGCTCGGTTACGGGGCACTGAAGCTTTCTTT	CATSRAARLRGTEAFF
NA	TRBV11-2	TRBD1	TRBJ1-5	TGTGCCAGCAGCCAAGGGACAGGGAGAAGCAATCAGCCCCAGCATTTT	CASSQGTGRSNQPQHF
NA	TRBV7-9	NA	TRBJ2-1	TGTGCCAGCAGCTTACAAACAGTTCATGCCGCGACAACTATCAATGAGCAGTTCTTC	CASSLQTVHAATTINEQFF
NA	TRBV5-1	TRBD1	TRBJ2-2	TGCGCCAGCAGCCTACAGGGGGCCCGAGAGCTGTTTTTT	CASSLQGARELFF
NA	TRBV5-1	NA	TRBJ1-2	TGCGCCAGCACCTGGGGGACGGTGGGGGATGGCTACACCTTC	CASTWGTVGDGYTF
NA	TRBV6-5	NA	TRBJ1-2	TGTGCCAGCAGTTTGACAGACTATGGCTACACCTTC	CASSLTDYGYTF
NA	TRBV6-1	TRBD2	TRBJ2-1	TGTGCCAGCAGTGAAGGGGGACTAGCGGGGTACAATGAGCAGTTCTTC	CASSEGGLAGYNEQFF
NA	TRBV7-2	NA	TRBJ1-1	TGTGCCAGCAGCCCCGCGGCGCGACTGAAAACTGAAGCTTTCTTT	CASSPAARLKTEAFF
NA	TRBV29-1	TRBD2	TRBJ2-3	TGCAGCGTTGCTCGTGGGGGGACTAGCGTCTCTAGCACAGATACGCAGTATTTT	CSVARGGTSVSSTDTQYF
NA	TRBV11-1	TRBD1	TRBJ2-1	TGTGCCAGCAGCCCAAGGACAGGGTCTAAGGATGAGCAGTTCTTC	CASSPRTGSKDEQFF
NA	TRBV11-2	NA	TRBJ2-5	TGTGCCAGCAGCCTCACTTGGGGGGGCAGCCAAGAGACCCAGTACTTC	CASSLTWGGSQETQYF
few	TRBV12-5	NA	TRBJ2-1	TGTGCTAGTGGTTTGGTACCGATCAATAATGAGCAGTTCTTC	CASGLVPINNEQFF
NA	TRBV9	TRBD2	TRBJ2-3	TGTGCCAGCAGCGAACGACCGGCGGGGGGCCGCGGAGATACGCAGTATTTT	CASSERPAGGRGDTQYF
NA	TRBV6-1	TRBD1	TRBJ1-1	TGTGCCAGCACCGACCTTACAGGGGGTCGCACTGAAGCTTTCTTT	CASTDLTGGRTEAFF
NA	TRBV4-2	NA	TRBJ2-1	TGTGCCAGCAGCCAAGAAGCACAGGGCTGGGGCAATGAGCAGTTCTTC	CASSQEAQGWGNEQFF
NA	TRBV7-9	NA	TRBJ2-1	TGTGCCAGCAGCTTAGGCCGGGCGCTTTACAATGAGCAGTTCTTC	CASSLGRALYNEQFF
few	TRBV15	TRBD1	TRBJ2-7	TGTGCCACCAGCAGAGGGACAGGGCTTGGGTACGAGCAGTACTTC	CATSRGTGLGYEQYF
NA	TRBV5-1	NA	TRBJ1-1	TGCGCCAGCAGCTTGGGACAGAGGATGAACACTGAAGCTTTCTTT	CASSLGQRMNTEAFF
NA	TRBV7-2	TRBD1	TRBJ1-4	TGTGCCAGCAGTTCCGGACAGGGGCCGAGTAAACTGTTTTTT	CASSSGQGPSKLFF